This T cell receptor beta chain is from a study of vaccination effects on CD4 cells after COVID-19. Germline V gene sequence: CDR1 LGHNA, CDR2 YNFKEQ. The CDR3 consists of 22 residues. Trimming cost V 2 bases and J 2 bases; bases outside gene matches: 22. Isolation of CD4+ T cells took place after 10 days of culture. Profiling relied on immunoSEQ multiplex PCR, and the TCRdb table lists in-frame clones only, not all of them. Of roughly 30,000 clones listed, about two thirds are singletons. This clone came up a few times. What it binds is not known. The chain combines TRBV4-2 with TRBJ2-2; 8 bases agree with TRBD2. The sequencing used CD4+ T cells from PBMCs cultured without peptide, collected before COVID-19 vaccination. The sequence derives from a human donor who received a COVID-19 vaccine. CDR3 loop: CASSQSYTRGRPHLRNTGELFF. CDR3 nucleotides: TGTGCCAGCAGCCAAAGTTACACCCGCGGGAGGCCCCACTTGAGAAACACCGGGGAGCTGTTTTTT.